A single sample is the source of the 26 T cell receptor beta chains below, sequenced in a study of a mutant IDH1 vaccine in newly diagnosed glioma. Antigens of these TCRs are unknown. Time point of the sample: week 35, safety follow-up. Mutant IDH1 20-mer peptide, at 300 ug, made up each vaccine dose, with topical imiquimod. Assay used: immunoSEQ multiplex PCR; TCRdb lists only in-frame clones, some missing. The sample includes around 60,000 clones, 81% of them seen just once. Sample: PBMCs, taken from a glioma patient whose treatment included an IDH1 peptide vaccine. The receptor set was obtained from a middle-aged man with glioma.

A few counts support this clone. The chain carries TRBV18 and TRBJ1-5; no firm D call. Germline V gene data show CDR1 as KGHSH and CDR2 as LQKENI. Between the trimmed V and J ends, which lost 1 base and 6 bases, there was a span of 13 bases. This CDR3 region has 15 residues. The CDR3 loop reads CASSPLRDPGQPQHF. The CDR3 nucleotides read TGTGCCAGCTCACCACTCCGGGATCCCGGTCAGCCCCAGCATTTT.

The chain carries TRBV2 and TRBJ1-5; unclear D gene. The CDR3 covers 10 residues. Trimming took off 8 bases at V and 7 bases at J, with 6 bases between the two ends. CDR1 is SNHLY, CDR2 FYNNEI, per germline. CDR3 residues: CASGGQPQHF. CDR3 DNA: TGTGCCAGCGGAGGACAGCCCCAGCATTTT.

The gene calls are TRBV9 and TRBJ2-1; 8 nucleotides line up with TRBD2. Germline trimming cut 0 bases from V and 8 bases from J; bases unmatched to any gene: 16. Per germline, CDR1 SGDLS and CDR2 YYNGEE. The CDR3 sequence is 18 residues long. CDR3 residues: CASSVGKGGTSSIYEQFF. Here the CDR3 DNA reads TGTGCCAGCAGCGTAGGTAAGGGGGGGACTAGTTCTATCTATGAGCAGTTCTTC.

This clone was detected once. The rearrangement uses TRBV6-6 and TRBJ1-5; tentatively, D is TRBD1 (5 bases). The V and J ends lost 2 bases and 5 bases respectively, with 13 bases between them. The CDR3 covers 15 residues. The V gene's germline CDR1 is MNHNY and CDR2 SVGAGI (reference sequence). The CDR3 DNA sequence: TGTGCCAGCAGTTACCGCAGGGATGGGGATCAGCCCCAGCATTTT. Translated: CASSYRRDGDQPQHF.

Relative to its sample, this clone is medium-sized. The chain's CDR3 is CASSPGTGGESWSNQPQHF. As DNA, the CDR3 is TGTGCCAGCAGTCCCGGCACAGGGGGTGAAAGTTGGAGCAATCAGCCCCAGCATTTT. The chain combines TRBV28 with TRBJ1-5; 8 nucleotides match TRBD1. The CDR3 length is 19 residues. CDR1 and CDR2 (germline): MDHEN, SYDVKM. V shed 5 bases and J 1 base; nucleotides not matched to a gene: 16.

This clone was observed a single time. V usage is TRBV19 and J usage is TRBJ1-6, with TRBD1 matching 10 bases. This CDR3 spans 15 amino acids. Trimming removed 3 bases from V and 5 bases from J; junction bases left unmatched: 1. Germline lookup yields CDR1 LNHDA and CDR2 SQIVND (reference sequence). The CDR3 is CASSIGQGDNSPLHF. The CDR3 DNA follows: TGTGCCAGTAGTATTGGACAGGGGGATAATTCACCCCTCCACTTT.

CDR3 protein: CASSLGPSGVEYEQYF. In DNA form, the CDR3 reads TGTGCCAGCAGCTTGGGCCCATCTGGGGTGGAATACGAGCAGTACTTC. V and J are TRBV5-6 and TRBJ2-7; D unclear. Germline CDR1 and CDR2: SGHDT and YYEEEE. Trimming shortened V by 0 bases and J by 4 bases, and 17 bases separated the two germline ends. The CDR3 length is 16 residues.

The rearrangement uses TRBV4-3 and TRBJ2-3; 9 bases align to TRBD2. The V segment lost 3 bases and the J segment 4 bases; nucleotides outside the gene matches: 11. In germline, CDR1 is LGHNA, CDR2 YSLEER. This CDR3 has 17 amino acids. Here the CDR3 DNA reads TGCGCCAGCAGCCATTCTATTAGCGCGGGGGGGGCAGATACGCAGTATTTT. It specifies CASSHSISAGGADTQYF.

The rearrangement uses TRBV7-9 and TRBJ1-1, with 9 positions matching TRBD1. Germline CDR1 and CDR2: SEHNR and FQNEAQ (reference sequence). The CDR3 runs to 12 residues. Trimming removed 1 base from V and 10 bases from J; junction bases left unmatched: 1. The CDR3 loop reads CASSLDRGRAFF. CDR3 DNA: TGTGCCAGCAGCTTAGACAGGGGGCGAGCTTTCTTT. Supplemented by reference TRBV7-9 and TRBJ1-1, the full variable domain reads DTGVSQNPRHKITKRGQNVTFRCDPISEHNRLYWYRQTLGQGPEFLTYFQNEAQLEKSRLLSDRFSAERPKGSFSTLEIQRTEQGDSAMYLCASSLDRGRAFFGQGTRLTVV.

This chain uses TRBV6-1 with TRBJ2-1; D remains ambiguous. The CDR3 runs to 12 residues. V was cut by 9 bases and J by 0 bases, with 6 bases left in between. CDR1 is MNHNS and CDR2 is SASEGT in the germline V gene. The CDR3 protein is CASLNSYNEQFF. As DNA, the CDR3 is TGTGCCAGTCTAAACTCCTACAATGAGCAGTTCTTC.

This chain uses TRBV7-5 with TRBJ1-2. TRBV7-5 is a known pseudogene. This CDR3 comprises 15 residues. CDR3 sequence reads: CARYFGRRYPYGYTF. The CDR3 bases are TGTGCCAGATACTTCGGACGACGTTATCCCTATGGCTACACCTTC.

This rearrangement joins TRBV7-9 to TRBJ2-1; possible D gene TRBD2, 6 bases. The CDR3 has 14 amino acids. Germline lookup yields CDR1 SEHNR and CDR2 FQNEAQ (reference sequence). V lost 8 bases to trimming and J lost 5 bases, with 16 bases between them. In DNA, the CDR3 is TGTGCCAGCGAGAGGGCTAGCGCTGACAATGAGCAGTTCTTC. Its protein product is CASERASADNEQFF.

Here the CDR3 DNA reads TGTGCCAGCAGCTTAGCGGGCAGAAACACTGAAGCTTTCTTT. Encoded protein: CASSLAGRNTEAFF. This rearrangement joins TRBV7-9 to TRBJ1-1; D gene unclear. The CDR3 runs 14 residues. Germline assignment: CDR1 SEHNR and CDR2 FQNEAQ (reference sequence). The V gene lost 0 bases and the J gene lost 2 bases, with 7 bases spanning the gap.

V gene TRBV6-4 combines with J gene TRBJ2-3, with D unclear. Germline V gene lookup returns CDR1 MRHNA and CDR2 SNTAGT. This CDR3 is built from 14 residues. The ends were cut back, 0 bases at V and 11 bases at J, with 15 bases in the middle. The CDR3 DNA follows: TGTGCCAGCAGTGACTCCGCCGACTTCGGAAGGCAGTATTTT. This translates into CASSDSADFGRQYF.

V gene TRBV4-3 combines with J gene TRBJ2-2; 8 bases fit TRBD1. This CDR3 comprises 15 residues. V shed 6 bases and J 5 bases; nucleotides not matched to a gene: 8. The germline V gene has CDR1 LGHNA and CDR2 YSLEER. In DNA form, the CDR3 reads TGCGCCAGCAGACCTGACAGGGGATGGACCGGGGAGCTGTTTTTT. It yields the protein CASRPDRGWTGELFF.

This chain links TRBV19 with TRBJ1-1; 11 nucleotides line up with TRBD1. The CDR3 contains 17 residues. V lost 11 bases, J lost 1 base, and 15 bases stayed unmatched. Looked up from germline, CDR1 is LNHDA and CDR2 is SQIVND (reference sequence). The CDR3 is CASRTAGTGGKNTEAFF. Written as DNA, the CDR3 is TGTGCCTCCAGGACAGCTGGGACAGGGGGAAAGAACACTGAAGCTTTCTTT.

The genes are TRBV18 and TRBJ1-1, with D uncertain. Germline V gene lookup returns CDR1 KGHSH and CDR2 LQKENI. The V end was cut by 4 bases, the J end by 1 base, with 13 bases between. This CDR3 is built from 15 residues. This CDR3 is CASSRGRGRNTEAFF. The CDR3 bases are TGTGCCAGCTCACGTGGGCGTGGCAGGAACACTGAAGCTTTCTTT.

This chain connects TRBV21-1 to TRBJ2-5; TRBD1 was called by the table and not checked on the DNA. TRBV21-1 is a listed pseudogene. The CDR3 contains 11 residues. The CDR3 nucleotides read TGTGCCAGCAGCAACATAGAGACCCAGTACTTC. Translation: CASSNIETQYF.

The chain uses TRBV28 and TRBJ2-1, with 8 bases matching TRBD2. This CDR3 has 15 residues. Germline V lookup: CDR1 MDHEN, CDR2 SYDVKM. The CDR3 sequence is CASQGTSIAGSEQFF. The CDR3 coding sequence is TGTGCGTCGCAGGGGACTAGTATCGCGGGTAGTGAGCAGTTCTTC.

The chain employs TRBV7-8 and TRBJ2-1, with TRBD2 matching over 13 bases. The V gene's germline CDR1 is SGHVS and CDR2 FQNEAQ. J lost 0 bases, V lost 5 bases, and 4 bases had no gene match. This CDR3 is built from 17 residues. For the CDR3, the DNA is TGTGCCAGCAGCACGGGACTAGCGGGAAGCTCCTACAATGAGCAGTTCTTC. Amino acid sequence: CASSTGLAGSSYNEQFF.

This clone came up a few times. CDR3 protein: CASTPGVGGNTIYF. Here the CDR3 DNA reads TGTGCCAGCACCCCCGGCGTCGGAGGGAACACCATATATTTT. V and J are TRBV7-2 and TRBJ1-3; no clear D gene. This CDR3 is built from 14 residues. Trimming stripped 7 bases from V and 7 bases from J, with 17 bases between. The germline V gene encodes CDR1 SGHTA and CDR2 FQGNSA.

This clone was seen more than once but under ten times. The chain links TRBV9 to TRBJ1-1, with D perhaps TRBD1 (5 bases). Trimming removed 3 bases from V and 6 bases from J, with 15 bases in between. Germline-derived CDR1 and CDR2 are SGDLS and YYNGEE. This CDR3 spans 14 amino acids. This CDR3 reads CASSDRGVGAEAFF. Here the CDR3 DNA reads TGTGCCAGCAGCGACAGAGGGGTGGGCGCTGAAGCTTTCTTT. The whole variable domain, remainder taken from reference TRBV9 and TRBJ1-1, is DSGVTQTPKHLITATGQRVTLRCSPRSGDLSVYWYQQSLDQGLQFLIQYYNGEERAKGNILERFSAQQFPDLHSELNLSSLELGDSALYFCASSDRGVGAEAFFGQGTRLTVV.

The chain links TRBV29-1 to TRBJ2-7; 10 bases are a match to TRBD1. Germline V lookup: CDR1 SQVTM, CDR2 ANQGSEA. CDR3 length: 13 amino acids. After removal of 7 bases from V and 1 base from J, the junction contained 4 bases not matched to a gene. This CDR3 reads CSAGTGDSYEQYF. In DNA form, the CDR3 reads TGCAGCGCGGGGACAGGGGATTCCTACGAGCAGTACTTC.

The chain has TRBV21-1 and TRBJ2-2; the D call in the table, TRBD2, was not verified against the DNA. TRBV21-1 is flagged as a pseudogene. This CDR3 region has 17 residues. The CDR3 DNA reads TGTGCCAGCAGCAAAGGAAGGAGGTGCCCTAACACCGGGGAGCTGTTTTTT. Its translation is CASSKGRRCPNTGELFF.

The DNA for the CDR3 is TGTGCCAGTAGTTCTCAGGGGGTACAAAACATTCAGTACTTC. Its translation is CASSSQGVQNIQYF. This rearrangement joins TRBV19 to TRBJ2-4, with 7 bases aligning to TRBD1. The CDR3 sequence is 14 residues long. Germline V lookup: CDR1 LNHDA, CDR2 SQIVND (reference sequence). Trimming took 5 bases from V and 5 from J; bases not matched to a gene: 6. Combining the CDR3 with reference TRBV19 and TRBJ2-4 gives the whole variable domain DGGITQSPKYLFRKEGQNVTLSCEQNLNHDAMYWYRQDPGQGLRLIYYSQIVNDFQKGDIAEGYSVSREKKESFPLTVTSAQKNPTAFYLCASSSQGVQNIQYFGAGTRLSVL.

The rearrangement joins TRBV11-2 to TRBJ2-5, with 7 bases matching TRBD2. J gave up 4 bases and V 5 bases, and 7 bases lay outside the gene matches. The CDR3 is made up of 14 amino acids. Germline CDR1 reads SGHAT; CDR2 reads FQNNGV. This CDR3 is CASSHRGERETQYF. DNA for the CDR3: TGTGCCAGCAGCCACCGGGGGGAACGAGAGACCCAGTACTTC.